The present TCR beta chain was sequenced within a study of CD8+ T cells in alopecia areata. As for the study in general: Oral tofacitinib (5 to 10 mg twice daily) was administered to treated patients.

Overall study results and limits: Normal scalp showed lower clonality than lesional scalp, especially alopecia totalis/universalis.

This clone was seen a handful of times. Its target is unknown. Sorting of CD4+ and CD8+ T cells was performed on PBMCs. In germline, CDR1 is SQVTM, CDR2 ANQGSEA. The CDR3 covers 13 residues. The V end lost 5 bases, the J end lost 0 bases, and 9 bases lay between the germline ends. Reverse transcription of extracted RNA yielded cDNA, which provided the sequencing template. Assay: immunoSEQ multiplex PCR; the TCRdb copy retains only in-frame clones and omits some. The sample includes about 180,000 clones, more than 60% seen only once; the top ten take under 2%. V is TRBV29-1 and J is TRBJ2-3; weak D call: TRBD2 (5 bases). Sequences were derived from CD4+ T cells sorted from blood, sampled at week 0. The TCR comes from a human donor with alopecia areata. The CDR3 DNA follows: TGCAGCGTTATAGCGCCTAGCACAGATACGCAGTATTTT. This translates into CSVIAPSTDTQYF.